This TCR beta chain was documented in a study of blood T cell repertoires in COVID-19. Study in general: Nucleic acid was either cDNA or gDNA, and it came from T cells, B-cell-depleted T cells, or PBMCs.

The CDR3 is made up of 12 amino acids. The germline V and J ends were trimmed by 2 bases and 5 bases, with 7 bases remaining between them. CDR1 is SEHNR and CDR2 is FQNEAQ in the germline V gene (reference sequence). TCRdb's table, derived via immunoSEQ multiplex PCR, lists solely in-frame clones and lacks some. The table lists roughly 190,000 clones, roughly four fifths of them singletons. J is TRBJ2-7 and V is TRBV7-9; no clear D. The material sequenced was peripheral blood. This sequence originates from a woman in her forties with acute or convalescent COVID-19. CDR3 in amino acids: CASSLTVDEQYF. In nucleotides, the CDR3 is TGTGCCAGCAGCTTAACGGTAGACGAGCAGTACTTC.